This T cell receptor beta chain was documented in a study of neurological immune-mediated disorders. The CDR3 has 13 residues. Germline CDR1 is SGHVS and CDR2 is FNYEAQ. Trimming left V 6 bases short and J 6 bases short, with 14 bases between. This clonotype came up a few times. The cDNA was produced through 5'RACE with 10-nucleotide random UMIs. Each CDR3 protein is one row after TCRdb ran MiXCR on the 5' RACE reads. The table shows around 46,000 distinct CDR3 sequences, with roughly 23% occurring only once. Sequenced: PBMCs. This TCR came from a woman in her sixties or seventies in good health. This chain uses TRBV7-6 with TRBJ1-1; possible D gene TRBD1, 5 bases. The CDR3 here is CASSPGTRPEAFF. CDR3 nucleotides: TGTGCCAGCAGTCCCGGGACCCGTCCTGAAGCTTTCTTT.